These 10 T cell receptor beta chains were sequenced from one sample in a study of cytomegalovirus exposure and HLA in healthy donors. Both 60 Vbeta primers and 13 Jbeta primers went into the PCR. Method: immunoSEQ multiplex PCR; TCRdb's copy keeps in-frame clones and lacks some. The table records roughly 180,000 clones, just under 80% of them present only once. The sequencing input was PBMCs. All receptors derive from a female donor in good health and CMV-seronegative.

The rearrangement uses TRBV19 and TRBJ1-5; 7 nucleotides align to TRBD1. There are 16 residues in the CDR3. Germline loops: CDR1 LNHDA, CDR2 SQIVND (reference sequence). V lost 6 bases and J lost 2; bases outside the gene matches: 10. Here the CDR3 reads CASSRRTGRGNQPQHF. The CDR3 DNA is TGTGCCAGTAGCCGCCGGACAGGACGGGGCAATCAGCCCCAGCATTTT.

This clone has a single count. The chain carries TRBV4-2 and TRBJ1-2; TRBD1 aligns across 9 bases. The CDR3 covers 15 residues. The J segment lost 7 bases and the V segment lost 0 bases, leaving 6 bases of the junction unmatched. Germline CDR1 is LGHNA and CDR2 is YNFKEQ. CDR3 in DNA: TGTGCCAGCAGCCAAGACCCGGGACAGGGTGTTGGCTACACCTTC. It codes for CASSQDPGQGVGYTF.

The chain recombines TRBV4-1 with TRBJ1-5; a possible D gene is TRBD1 (6 bases). V dropped 2 bases and J dropped 2 bases, with 16 bases sitting between them. CDR3 length equals 17 residues. The germline V gene encodes CDR1 MGHRA and CDR2 YSYEKL. CDR3 sequence reads: CASSQPPGGLGNQPQHF. The CDR3 DNA reads TGCGCCAGCAGCCAACCTCCCGGGGGGCTTGGCAATCAGCCCCAGCATTTT.

The gene calls are TRBV19 and TRBJ2-7; tentatively, D is TRBD1 (5 bases). The V end was cut by 3 bases, the J end by 0 bases, with 9 bases between. The CDR3 has 14 residues. Germline CDR1 is LNHDA and CDR2 is SQIVND (reference sequence). The CDR3 DNA follows: TGTGCCAGTAGTATGGGGCACTCCTCCTACGAGCAGTACTTC. Translating gives CASSMGHSSYEQYF.

The V gene is TRBV7-2, the J gene TRBJ2-1; 7 bases match TRBD2. The CDR3 extends over 16 amino acids. CDR1 is SGHTA and CDR2 is FQGNSA in the germline V gene. V shed 4 bases, J shed 9 bases, and the junction held 15 bases outside the gene matches. CDR3 bases: TGTGCCAGCAGCTCCCGAGGACTAGTGGGGTCAGGTGAGCAGTTCTTC. This codes for CASSSRGLVGSGEQFF.

This clone was detected once. The CDR3 nucleotides are TGCGCCAGCAGCCGAGAGCCCGGGACTAGCGGGCTGACCTACGAGCAGTACTTC. Translating it yields CASSREPGTSGLTYEQYF. The V and J genes are TRBV4-1 and TRBJ2-7; 12 nucleotides agree with TRBD2. Germline values: CDR1 MGHRA, CDR2 YSYEKL. After removal of 4 bases from V and 2 bases from J, the junction contained 12 bases not matched to a gene. This CDR3 has 18 residues.

This clone has a handful of counts. The V and J genes are TRBV30 and TRBJ1-2; no definite D call. The length of the CDR3 is 13 residues. Trimming cost V 3 bases and J 7 bases, with 15 bases left between them. The germline V gene encodes CDR1 GTSNPN and CDR2 SVGIG (reference sequence). The CDR3 loop reads CAWRLGRRSGYTF. The CDR3 bases are TGTGCCTGGAGGCTCGGCCGTAGGAGTGGCTACACCTTC.

This chain links TRBV2 with TRBJ2-1, with 7 bases matching TRBD2. The V gene's germline CDR1 is SNHLY and CDR2 FYNNEI. V lost 8 bases, J lost 4 bases, and 8 bases stayed unmatched. The CDR3 length is 14 residues. In nucleotides, the CDR3 is TGTGCCAGCTTGGGGGGAGGGCCTTACAATGAGCAGTTCTTC. Its protein is CASLGGGPYNEQFF.

On this clone: No conserved phenylalanine or tryptophan is present at the end of the CDR3, so a read error is the likely explanation. This chain connects TRBV6-1 to TRBJ1-5; 7 bases match TRBD1. CDR1 is MNHNS, CDR2 SASEGT, per germline. J gave up 6 bases and V 4 bases, and 12 bases lay outside the gene matches. The CDR3 spans 16 residues. CDR3: CASSGQTGQGGQPQHS. The CDR3 DNA is TGTGCCAGCAGTGGACAGACAGGCCAGGGGGGTCAGCCCCAGCATTCT.

The rearrangement joins TRBV19 to TRBJ1-2; D remains ambiguous. The CDR3 totals 14 residues. The germline V and J ends were trimmed by 0 bases and 4 bases, with 9 bases remaining between them. Germline V CDR1 and CDR2: LNHDA, SQIVND (reference sequence). CDR3 nucleotide sequence: TGTGCCAGTAGTATAGATGGACTTTCCTATGGCTACACCTTC. This codes for CASSIDGLSYGYTF.